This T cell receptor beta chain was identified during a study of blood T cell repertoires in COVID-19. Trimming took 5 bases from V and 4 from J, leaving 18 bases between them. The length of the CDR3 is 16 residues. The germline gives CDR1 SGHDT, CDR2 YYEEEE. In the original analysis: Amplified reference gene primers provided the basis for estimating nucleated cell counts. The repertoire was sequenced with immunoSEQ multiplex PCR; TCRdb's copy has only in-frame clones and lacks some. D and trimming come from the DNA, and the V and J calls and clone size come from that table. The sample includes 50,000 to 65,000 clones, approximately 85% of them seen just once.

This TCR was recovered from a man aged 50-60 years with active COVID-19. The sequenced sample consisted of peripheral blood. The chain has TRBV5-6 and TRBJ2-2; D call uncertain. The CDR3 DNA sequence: TGTGCCAGCAGTTCGATCGTCCTAGGTGGCACCGGGGAGCTGTTTTTT. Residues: CASSSIVLGGTGELFF.